This T cell receptor beta chain was sequenced during a study of T-cell reconstitution after alpha-beta-depleted transplantation in children. The length of the CDR3 is 10 residues. Trimming left V 1 base short and J 5 bases short, with 0 bases between. CDR1 and CDR2 (germline): SSHAT, FNYEAQ (reference sequence). The library targeted TCRbeta and was prepared with unique molecular identifiers. TCRdb independently ran MiXCR on the PCR reads; one entry per CDR3 protein. The profile shows 45,000 or so distinct CDR3 sequences, roughly 52% of them singletons. This chain uses TRBV7-7 with TRBJ2-7; unclear D gene. The TCR comes from a boy under two years old with SCID, due to receive a stem cell transplant. Sequenced here: peripheral blood, sampled before TCRalphabeta/CD19-depleted stem cell transplant. The CDR3 region is CASSLDEQYF. In nucleotides, the CDR3 is TGTGCCAGCAGCTTAGACGAGCAGTACTTC. Full variable domain (remainder filled in from reference TRBV7-7 and TRBJ2-7): GAGVSQSPRYKVTKRGQDVTLRCDPISSHATLYWYQQALGQGPEFLTYFNYEAQPDKSGLPSDRFSAERPEGSISTLTIQRTEQRDSAMYRCASSLDEQYFGPGTRLTVT.